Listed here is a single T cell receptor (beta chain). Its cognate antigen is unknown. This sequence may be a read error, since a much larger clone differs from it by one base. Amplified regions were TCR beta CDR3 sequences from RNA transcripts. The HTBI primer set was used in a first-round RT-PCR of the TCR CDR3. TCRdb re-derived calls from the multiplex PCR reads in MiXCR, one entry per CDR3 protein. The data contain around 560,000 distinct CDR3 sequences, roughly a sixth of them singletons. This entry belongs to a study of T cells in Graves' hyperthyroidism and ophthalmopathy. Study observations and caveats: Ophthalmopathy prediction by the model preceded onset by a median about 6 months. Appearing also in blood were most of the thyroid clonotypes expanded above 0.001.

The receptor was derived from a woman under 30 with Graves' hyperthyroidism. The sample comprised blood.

CDR3 in DNA: TGTGCCTGGAGTGTATTACGCGAGCAGTACTTC. It encodes CAWSVLREQYF. V usage is TRBV30 and J usage is TRBJ2-7; no clear D gene. Germline V gene sequence: CDR1 GTSNPN, CDR2 SVGIG (reference sequence). There are 11 residues in the CDR3. Trimming left V 0 bases short and J 6 bases short, with 6 bases between. The whole variable domain, remainder taken from reference TRBV30 and TRBJ2-7, is SQTIHQWPATLVQPVGSPLSLECTVEGTSNPNLYWYRQAAGRGLQLLFYSVGIGQISSEVPQNLSASRPQDRQFILSSKKLLLSDSGFYLCAWSVLREQYFGPGTRLTVT.